The following is a TCR beta chain sequence with its context. Its antigen is not identified. The sample comes from a study of blood T cells in healthy people across ages. Study outcomes and limitations: Roughly linearly, TCR beta diversity per million T cells fell as age increased.

Every donor contributed around 10 milliliters of peripheral blood by blood draw. A J-beta primer mix and a sample-barcoded 5' primer were used in a second PCR of roughly 7 to 12 cycles. TCRdb reprocessed the 5' RACE reads via MiXCR and lists one record per CDR3 protein. The sample consists of some 1,000,000 distinct CDR3 sequences, almost 25% of them appearing once. The same data also contributed to another study, on T cells of mothers and their children.

This receptor was taken from a girl aged 2-10 years in good health. The specimen was blood.

The CDR3 here is CASSLREVLHEQYF. In DNA form, the CDR3 reads TGTGCCAGCAGTTTAAGGGAGGTCCTCCACGAGCAGTACTTC. The chain has TRBV28 and TRBJ2-7; D is possibly TRBD2 (6 bases). The length of the CDR3 is 14 residues. V was shortened by 2 bases and J by 5 bases, with 13 bases between the two germline ends. CDR1 MDHEN and CDR2 SYDVKM come from the germline V gene.